This entry is about one T cell receptor beta chain. Its specificity is not known. Clones were sequenced by immunoSEQ multiplex PCR, and TCRdb holds only the in-frame ones, with some missing. This sample has over 100,000 clones, with 85% to 90% found just once. This sample stems from a study of cytomegalovirus exposure and HLA in healthy donors. Findings and caveats of the study: Rarity characterized most TCR sequences, yet some public TCRs appeared in many donors. The study flagged approximately 180 TCR beta chains as cytomegalovirus-associated.

Separate from the roughly 670-subject first cohort, the 120-subject validation cohort was the one that the donors belonged to. The CDR3 totals 13 residues. V shed 3 bases and J shed 4 bases, with 8 bases lying between them. The germline gives CDR1 MNHEY, CDR2 SVGAGI. Sequenced sample: PBMCs. The chain joins TRBV6-5 to TRBJ2-3, with D unclear. The receptor's source is a woman younger than 35 in good health and CMV-seronegative. CDR3 sequence: CASSYGVADTQYF. DNA of the CDR3: TGTGCCAGCAGTTATGGAGTCGCAGATACGCAGTATTTT.